The 17 T cell receptor beta chains reported below all come from one sample, sequenced in a study of blood T cell repertoires in COVID-19. Sequenced by immunoSEQ multiplex PCR; TCRdb stores in-frame clones only, minus some. Here the sample spans 200,000 to 250,000 clones, 85% to 90% being singletons. The sequencing sample was made of peripheral blood. Receptor source: a woman aged 55-70 years with acute or convalescent COVID-19.

The chain joins TRBV19 to TRBJ1-5; the D gene is possibly TRBD1 (5 bases). V was shortened by 1 base and J by 6 bases, with 10 bases between the two germline ends. Germline CDR1 LNHDA, CDR2 SQIVND (reference sequence). The CDR3 totals 14 residues. CDR3: CASSIAGGGQPQHF. The DNA of the CDR3 is TGTGCCAGTAGTATAGCTGGGGGGGGTCAGCCCCAGCATTTT.

The chain employs TRBV2 and TRBJ1-5, with TRBD1 matching 7 bases. Unmatched junction bases numbered 5, after V lost 4 bases and J lost 5 bases. Germline CDR1 reads SNHLY; CDR2 reads FYNNEI. This CDR3 contains 14 residues. CDR3 amino acids: CASSGQGKDQPQHF. The CDR3 DNA sequence: TGTGCCAGCAGTGGACAGGGAAAAGATCAGCCCCAGCATTTT.

This clone occurred once. V usage is TRBV30 and J usage is TRBJ1-5; D might be TRBD1 (6 bases). V was trimmed by 2 bases and J by 4 bases, leaving 12 bases between them. Per germline, CDR1 GTSNPN and CDR2 SVGIG (reference sequence). The CDR3 consists of 14 residues. In DNA, the CDR3 is TGTGCCTGGAGTCTAAGGGGGGGGAATCAGCCCCAGCATTTT. Amino acid sequence: CAWSLRGGNQPQHF.

V is TRBV21-1 and J is TRBJ1-2; the D call TRBD1 from the table was never checked on the DNA. TRBV21-1 is a pseudogene. The CDR3 extends over 15 amino acids. CDR3 in amino acids: CAFEQFGLSNYGYTF. The CDR3 nucleotides read TGTGCCTTCGAACAGTTTGGGCTCTCTAACTATGGCTACACCTTC.

The V call is TRBV27, the J call TRBJ2-3, with D hard to call. The CDR3 covers 13 residues. CDR1 and CDR2 from the germline V gene are MNHEY and SMNVEV (reference sequence). The V and J ends lost 6 bases and 1 base respectively, with 8 bases between them. In DNA, the CDR3 is TGTGCCAGCAGCCAATCGGGCACAGATACGCAGTATTTT. It encodes CASSQSGTDTQYF.

V and J are TRBV5-6 and TRBJ2-1, with a possible D match to TRBD1 (6 bases). The CDR3 is made up of 16 amino acids. V lost 2 bases and J 2 bases, leaving 14 bases between the germline ends. Germline V lookup: CDR1 SGHDT, CDR2 YYEEEE. The CDR3 nucleotides read TGTGCCAGCAGCTTCACTTGGGGGCCAGCCTACAATGAGCAGTTCTTC. This translates into CASSFTWGPAYNEQFF.

The chain has TRBV28 and TRBJ1-2, with no clear D. The CDR3 totals 13 residues. The ends were cut back, 2 bases at V and 2 bases at J, with 6 bases in the middle. Germline loops: CDR1 MDHEN, CDR2 SYDVKM. The DNA for the CDR3 is TGTGCCAGCAGTTTAAACGGGAACTATGGCTACACCTTC. This sequence encodes CASSLNGNYGYTF.

This sequence joins TRBV6-5 and TRBJ1-4, with a tentative D call TRBD1 (6 bases). This CDR3 is 14 amino acids long. V was clipped by 0 bases and J by 6 bases, with 8 bases between them. Germline-derived CDR1 and CDR2 are MNHEY and SVGAGI. CDR3 protein: CASSYSHRDEKLFF. CDR3 DNA: TGTGCCAGCAGTTACTCGCACAGGGATGAAAAACTGTTTTTT.

The chain combines TRBV28 with TRBJ1-2; no clear D gene. Trimming pared 4 bases from V and 4 bases from J, leaving 16 bases between. Germline V CDR1 and CDR2: MDHEN, SYDVKM. This CDR3 comprises 15 residues. The CDR3 sequence: CASSSPAGYPYGYTF. The CDR3 region has the DNA TGTGCCAGCAGTTCCCCAGCGGGGTACCCCTATGGCTACACCTTC.

The rearrangement uses TRBV11-2 and TRBJ1-6, with a tentative D call TRBD1 (5 bases). This CDR3 is built from 17 residues. CDR1 is SGHAT, CDR2 FQNNGV, per germline. V lost 1 base, J lost 6 bases, and 16 bases lay in between. The CDR3 region is CASSLGQGTFRNSPLHF. DNA of the CDR3: TGTGCCAGCAGCTTAGGGCAGGGTACCTTTCGTAATTCACCCCTCCACTTT.

V usage is TRBV6-1 and J usage is TRBJ2-1, with D possibly TRBD2 on 6 matching bases. Trimming took 4 bases from V and 0 from J, leaving 16 bases between them. CDR3 length: 17 residues. The germline V gene encodes CDR1 MNHNS and CDR2 SASEGT. Here the CDR3 reads CASSAVAGPSSYNEQFF. CDR3 sequence (DNA): TGTGCCAGCAGTGCCGTGGCGGGGCCGAGCTCCTACAATGAGCAGTTCTTC.

This clone was recorded a few times. The chain couples TRBV2 to TRBJ1-3; 9 nucleotides agree with TRBD1. Germline V lookup: CDR1 SNHLY, CDR2 FYNNEI. The CDR3 is 16 amino acids. The junction had 8 bases not matched to a gene; V was cut back by 6 bases and J by 2 bases. CDR3 residues: CASSRDRVYPGNTIYF. CDR3 in DNA: TGTGCCAGCAGCCGGGACAGGGTATACCCTGGAAACACCATATATTTT.

In its sample, this clone was seen once. The chain has TRBV11-3 and TRBJ2-1; 9 positions match TRBD2. The V and J ends lost 5 bases and 4 bases, in that order; junction bases with no gene match: 6. Looked up from germline, CDR1 is SGHNT and CDR2 is YENEEA. The CDR3 runs to 15 residues. CDR3 in DNA: TGTGCCAGCAGCCTGTTAGCGGGGGAATACAATGAGCAGTTCTTC. Protein product: CASSLLAGEYNEQFF.

The V gene is TRBV7-9, the J gene TRBJ2-3; 9 nucleotides agree with TRBD2. Germline trimming cut 5 bases from V and 4 bases from J; bases unmatched to any gene: 7. The CDR3 runs 15 residues. The germline CDR1 and CDR2 sequences are SEHNR and FQNEAQ (reference sequence). The CDR3 bases are TGTGCCAGCAGCCCATATAGCGGGAGCGCAGATACGCAGTATTTT. This translates into CASSPYSGSADTQYF.

Concerning this clone itself: Germline and junction disagree at one end, which may indicate a read error. V gene TRBV2 combines with J gene TRBJ1-2, with D hard to call. The V gene's germline CDR1 is SNHLY and CDR2 FYNNEI. This CDR3 has 11 residues. The CDR3 coding sequence is TGTGCCAGCAATCGAATAGTGGGCTTCACCTTC. Its protein product is CASNRIVGFTF.

The chain employs TRBV29-1 and TRBJ2-1; possibly TRBD1 for D (7 bases). CDR3 length equals 15 residues. V lost 0 bases, J lost 8 bases, and 17 bases lay in between. CDR1 SQVTM and CDR2 ANQGSEA come from the germline V gene. Here the CDR3 reads CSVEDHGGGWDEQFF. The CDR3 DNA follows: TGCAGCGTTGAAGATCACGGAGGGGGCTGGGATGAGCAGTTCTTC.

The chain uses TRBV28 and TRBJ1-2; 9 bases align to TRBD1. The CDR3 contains 14 residues. Per the germline V gene, CDR1 is MDHEN and CDR2 is SYDVKM. CDR3 residues: CATRSMGQGYGYTF. The CDR3 DNA reads TGTGCTACCCGCTCCATGGGACAGGGCTATGGCTACACCTTC.